This TCR beta chain was found in a study of lymphopenia after photon versus proton radiotherapy. Germline CDR1 LNHDA, CDR2 SQIVND (reference sequence). The CDR3 runs to 15 residues. Germline trimming cut 1 base from V and 2 bases from J; bases unmatched to any gene: 3. Note on this clone: Its antigen is currently unknown.

Findings and caveats of the study: Better survival with proton therapy was suggested as possible, not demonstrated. Oligoclonal CD8+ Temra expansion after nadir drove photon patients' diversity drop. Under photons, naive T cells and diversity fell while effector/memory populations rose. Post-nadir TCR diversity decline inversely tracked overall survival among those who died.

The data were produced by immunoSEQ multiplex PCR, yet TCRdb's version contains in-frame clones alone and is incomplete. Of 60,000 or so clones in the sample, 75% to 90% were seen once. The chain couples TRBV19 to TRBJ2-3, with 7 nucleotides matching TRBD1. Sequences were derived from peripheral blood, sampled from a patient treated with proton-based radiotherapy. This receptor was obtained from a man older than 75 with esophageal cancer. CDR3 in DNA: TGTGCCAGTAGTATAGGAGGGACAGCCACAGATACGCAGTATTTT. Encoded protein: CASSIGGTATDTQYF. Variable domain in full (rest from reference TRBV19 and TRBJ2-3): DGGITQSPKYLFRKEGQNVTLSCEQNLNHDAMYWYRQDPGQGLRLIYYSQIVNDFQKGDIAEGYSVSREKKESFPLTVTSAQKNPTAFYLCASSIGGTATDTQYFGPGTRLTVL.